This T cell receptor beta chain derives from a study of T cell responses to AZD1222 COVID-19 vaccine (dated by TCRdb to about 2021). About the study as a whole: AZD1222 recipients given second doses at about 4 weeks or at about 12 weeks were pooled, since spike-specific TCR depth and breadth were not found to differ between the two schedules. Trial participants were enrolled by age into 18-55, 56-69 and 70-plus year subgroups, with roughly 160, 29 and 62 TCR-sequenced participants respectively. TCR sequencing was performed for 230 to 250 trial participants, of whom around 200 were given two doses of AZD1222 and approximately 25 were given two doses of MenACWY control vaccine. What the authors observed across the whole study: The vaccine-associated CD4 TCRs covered the entire spike protein, and the dominant responses fell in regions 160-218 and 743-854. In the small 56-69-year group, the increase in depth fell short of significance, most likely because of low power. No day 14 peak-response samples were available, so repertoires were characterized only after the peak T cell response. Spike-specific TCR breadth and depth rose significantly after two AZD1222 doses compared with day 0 and with MenACWY recipients. Conclusions about previously exposed vaccinees are limited, since just a handful of AZD1222 recipients were seropositive for SARS-CoV-2 at baseline. Participants were mostly white British and included more females than males, and it was suggested by the authors that clonal diversity may have been underestimated. Epitopes outside the regions mutated in the B.1.351 and B.1.1.7 variants were reportedly recognized by nearly half of the unique spike-specific TCRs.

The CDR3 regions of human TCRbeta chains were analyzed by immunosequencing. Regarding the original processing steps: TCRs in the repertoires were matched against a reference library of SARS-CoV-2-specific TCRs that had been generated with the MIRA antigen-specificity platform. Breadth was defined as the fraction of unique TCRs that were SARS-CoV-2-associated. Depth was defined as the fraction of total T cells that were SARS-CoV-2-associated. Using the MIRA data, each spike-specific TCR was mapped to the spike region that the TCR reacts to and placed in a CD4 or CD8 class. Log10-transformed breadth and depth values were compared by one-way ANOVA with Sidak's multiple comparisons tests. TCRdb retrieved this table from immuneACCESS and kept in-frame rearrangements only. Not all clones are present; in checked studies, unresolved V genes account for under half, and no reason is known for the remainder. Clonal size and the V and J genes are those of that table, whereas D and trimming came from the DNA. The sample table contains 95,000 to 100,000 clones; only one count was recorded for just over 85% of them. Of the sample, roughly 1.4% is held by the ten largest clones.

V drops 7 bases and J drops 7 bases, leaving 19 bases in between. CDR1 and CDR2, per the germline V gene, are MNHEY and SVGAGI. The CDR3 goes from the cysteine to the phenylalanine over 14 residues. The read is trimmed to its CDR3 DNA, 42 bases read in frame from base 1. Worth noting for this clone: The target of this receptor is not known. The input lacks base qualities; no much larger clone sits a single base away.

The label giving this sample's time point can be read as: baseline before first vaccination. Samples from vaccinated people were obtained from the UK trials COV001 and COV002, which included a single-blind randomized controlled phase 2/3 trial of AZD1222 (ChAdOx1 nCoV-19) in healthy adults. For TCRbeta chain sequencing, PBMC samples were collected from trial participants at day 0 and at day 28 after the second dose. The rearrangement combines TRBV6-5 with TRBJ1-2; TRBD1 is a possible D gene, resting on 6 matching bases. The sequencing here drew on peripheral blood, taken on day 0 of AZD1222 vaccination. This clonotype was sampled from an adult in good health. The nucleotide sequence reads TGTGCCAGCACCTCAGATCAGGGGCTCGGTGGCTACACCTTC. This codes for CASTSDQGLGGYTF.